This T cell receptor (beta chain) was recovered during a study of cytomegalovirus exposure and HLA in healthy donors. The V segment lost 8 bases and the J segment 6 bases; nucleotides outside the gene matches: 6. From germline, CDR1 is SGHTA and CDR2 FQGTGA. CDR3 length: 13 amino acids. PCR employed 60 Vbeta and 13 Jbeta primers. Profiled with immunoSEQ multiplex PCR; TCRdb holds only in-frame clones, not every one. The sample lists approximately 200,000 clones; roughly 83% were seen once. This chain connects TRBV7-3 to TRBJ2-1; 8 nucleotides align to TRBD2. Sequences were obtained from PBMCs. This clonotype originated in a boy under 18 in good health and CMV-seronegative. The CDR3 protein is CASGMAGGNEQFF. DNA for the CDR3: TGTGCCAGCGGGATGGCGGGGGGCAATGAGCAGTTCTTC.